This T cell receptor (beta chain) was profiled in a study of blood T cell repertoires in COVID-19. Across the whole study: The samples span acute and convalescent COVID-19 from the United States, Italy and Spain.

The germline V and J ends were trimmed by 3 bases and 16 bases, with 19 bases remaining between them. There are 13 residues in the CDR3. Sequencing used immunoSEQ multiplex PCR; TCRdb keeps in-frame clones, though not all of them. The data show roughly 160,000 clones, approximately 84% seen once. The chain carries TRBV12-3 or TRBV12-4 and TRBJ1-3, with TRBD1 as a possible D gene (6 bases). This sequence originates from a man in his fifties or sixties who had recovered from COVID-19. The material sequenced was PBMCs or T cells enriched from blood (not recorded which). The CDR3 region is CASSLSDRPRNYF. The CDR3 nucleotides are TGTGCCAGCAGTTTGTCCGACAGGCCGAGGAATTATTTT.